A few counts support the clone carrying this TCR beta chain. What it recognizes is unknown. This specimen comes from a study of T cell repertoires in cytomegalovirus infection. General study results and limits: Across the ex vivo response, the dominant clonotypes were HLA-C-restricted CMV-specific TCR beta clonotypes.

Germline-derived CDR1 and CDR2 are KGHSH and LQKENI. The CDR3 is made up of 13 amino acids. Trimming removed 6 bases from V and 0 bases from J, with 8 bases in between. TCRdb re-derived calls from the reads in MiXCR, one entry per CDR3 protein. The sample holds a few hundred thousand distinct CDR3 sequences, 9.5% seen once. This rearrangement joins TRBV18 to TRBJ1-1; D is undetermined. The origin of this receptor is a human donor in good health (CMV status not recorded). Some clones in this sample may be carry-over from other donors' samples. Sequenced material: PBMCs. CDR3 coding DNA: TGTGCCAGCTCCGCGGCTCTGAACACTGAAGCTTTCTTT. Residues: CASSAALNTEAFF.